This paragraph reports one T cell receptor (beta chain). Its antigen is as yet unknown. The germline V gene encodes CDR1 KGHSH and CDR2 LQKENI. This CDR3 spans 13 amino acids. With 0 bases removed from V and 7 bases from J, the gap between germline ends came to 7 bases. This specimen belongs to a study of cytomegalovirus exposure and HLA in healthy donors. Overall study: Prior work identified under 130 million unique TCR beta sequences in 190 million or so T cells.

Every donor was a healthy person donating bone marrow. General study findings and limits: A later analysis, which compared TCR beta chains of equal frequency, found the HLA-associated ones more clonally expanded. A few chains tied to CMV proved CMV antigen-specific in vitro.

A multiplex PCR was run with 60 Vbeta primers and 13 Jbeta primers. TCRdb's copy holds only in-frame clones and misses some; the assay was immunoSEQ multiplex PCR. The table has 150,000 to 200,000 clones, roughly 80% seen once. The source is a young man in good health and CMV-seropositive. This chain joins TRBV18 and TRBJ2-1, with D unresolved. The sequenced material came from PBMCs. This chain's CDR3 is CASSPPVENEQFF. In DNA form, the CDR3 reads TGTGCCAGCTCACCACCAGTCGAGAATGAGCAGTTCTTC.